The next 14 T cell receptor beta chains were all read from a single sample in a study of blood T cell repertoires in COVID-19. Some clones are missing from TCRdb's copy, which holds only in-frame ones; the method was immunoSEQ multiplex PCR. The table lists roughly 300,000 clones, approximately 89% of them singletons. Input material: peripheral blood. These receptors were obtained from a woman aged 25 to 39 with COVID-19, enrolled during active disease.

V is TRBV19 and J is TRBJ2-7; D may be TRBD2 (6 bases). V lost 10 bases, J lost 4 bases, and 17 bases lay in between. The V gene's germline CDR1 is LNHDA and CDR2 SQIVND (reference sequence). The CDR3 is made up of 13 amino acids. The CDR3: CAKAGPSRYEQYF. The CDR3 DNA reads TGTGCCAAGGCGGGACCCTCAAGGTACGAGCAGTACTTC.

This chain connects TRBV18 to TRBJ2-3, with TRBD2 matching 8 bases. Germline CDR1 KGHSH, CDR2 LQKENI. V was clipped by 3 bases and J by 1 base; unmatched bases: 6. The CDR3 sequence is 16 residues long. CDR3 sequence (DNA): TGTGCCAGCTCACCTCTGAATAGCGGGGGCACAGATACGCAGTATTTT. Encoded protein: CASSPLNSGGTDTQYF. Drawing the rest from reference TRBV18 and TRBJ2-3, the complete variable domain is NAGVMQNPRHLVRRRGQEARLRCSPMKGHSHVYWYRQLPEEGLKFMVYLQKENIIDESGMPKERFSAEFPKEGPSILRIQQVVRGDSAAYFCASSPLNSGGTDTQYFGPGTRLTVL.

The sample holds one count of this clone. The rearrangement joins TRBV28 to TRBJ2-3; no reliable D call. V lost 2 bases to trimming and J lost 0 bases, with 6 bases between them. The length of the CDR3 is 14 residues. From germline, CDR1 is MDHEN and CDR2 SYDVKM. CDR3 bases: TGTGCCAGCAGTTTAACGGGTAGCACAGATACGCAGTATTTT. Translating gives CASSLTGSTDTQYF.

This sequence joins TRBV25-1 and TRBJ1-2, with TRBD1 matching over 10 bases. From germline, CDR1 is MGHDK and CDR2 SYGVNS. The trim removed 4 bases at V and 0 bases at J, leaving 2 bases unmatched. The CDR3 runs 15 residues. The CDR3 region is CASSADRGPNYGYTF. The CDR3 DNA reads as TGTGCCAGCAGTGCCGACAGGGGGCCTAACTATGGCTACACCTTC.

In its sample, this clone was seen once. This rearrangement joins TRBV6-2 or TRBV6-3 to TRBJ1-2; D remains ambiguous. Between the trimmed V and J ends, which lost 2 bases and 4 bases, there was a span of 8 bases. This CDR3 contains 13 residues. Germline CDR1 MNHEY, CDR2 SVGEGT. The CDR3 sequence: CASSYGQAYGYTF. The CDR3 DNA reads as TGTGCCAGCAGTTACGGGCAGGCCTATGGCTACACCTTC.

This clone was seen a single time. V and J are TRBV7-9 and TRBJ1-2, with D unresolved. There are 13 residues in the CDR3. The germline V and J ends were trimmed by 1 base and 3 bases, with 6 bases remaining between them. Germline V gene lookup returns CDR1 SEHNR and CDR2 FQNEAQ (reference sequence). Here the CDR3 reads CASSLERDYGYTF. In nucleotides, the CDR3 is TGTGCCAGCAGCTTAGAACGGGACTATGGCTACACCTTC.

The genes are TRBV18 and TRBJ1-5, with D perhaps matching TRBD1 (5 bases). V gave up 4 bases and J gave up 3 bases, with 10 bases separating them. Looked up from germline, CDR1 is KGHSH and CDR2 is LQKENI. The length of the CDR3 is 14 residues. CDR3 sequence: CASSRGEANQPQHF. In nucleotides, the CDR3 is TGTGCCAGCTCACGAGGGGAGGCCAATCAGCCCCAGCATTTT.

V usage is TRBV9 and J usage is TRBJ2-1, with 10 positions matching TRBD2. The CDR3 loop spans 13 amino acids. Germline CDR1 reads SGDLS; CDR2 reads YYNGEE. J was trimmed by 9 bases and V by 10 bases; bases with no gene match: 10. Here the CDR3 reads CASTPSGGVEQFF. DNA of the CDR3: TGTGCCTCCACGCCTAGCGGGGGAGTTGAGCAGTTCTTC. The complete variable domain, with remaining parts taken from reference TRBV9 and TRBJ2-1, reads DSGVTQTPKHLITATGQRVTLRCSPRSGDLSVYWYQQSLDQGLQFLIQYYNGEERAKGNILERFSAQQFPDLHSELNLSSLELGDSALYFCASTPSGGVEQFFGPGTRLTVL.

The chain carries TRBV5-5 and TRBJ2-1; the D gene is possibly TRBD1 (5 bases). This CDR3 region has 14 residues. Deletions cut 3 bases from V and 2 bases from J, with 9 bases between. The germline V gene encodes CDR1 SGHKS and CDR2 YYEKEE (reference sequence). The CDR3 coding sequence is TGTGCCAGCAGCTGGGGCAGGGCCTACAATGAGCAGTTCTTC. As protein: CASSWGRAYNEQFF.

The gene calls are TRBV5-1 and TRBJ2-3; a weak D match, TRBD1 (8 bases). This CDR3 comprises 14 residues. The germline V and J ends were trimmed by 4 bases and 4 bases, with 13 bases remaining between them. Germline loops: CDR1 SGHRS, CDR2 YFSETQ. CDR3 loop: CASSTGGAADTQYF. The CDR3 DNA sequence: TGCGCCAGCAGCACAGGGGGGGCCGCAGATACGCAGTATTTT.

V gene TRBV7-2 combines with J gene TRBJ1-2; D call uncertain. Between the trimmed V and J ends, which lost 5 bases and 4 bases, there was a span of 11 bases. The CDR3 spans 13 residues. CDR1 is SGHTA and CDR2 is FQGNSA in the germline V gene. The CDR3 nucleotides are TGTGCCAGCAGCAGGCCGGGGTCCTATGGCTACACCTTC. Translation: CASSRPGSYGYTF.

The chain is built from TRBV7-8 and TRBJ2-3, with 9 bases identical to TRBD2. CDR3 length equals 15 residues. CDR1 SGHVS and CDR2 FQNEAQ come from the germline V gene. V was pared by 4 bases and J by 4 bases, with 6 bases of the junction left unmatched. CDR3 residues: CASSSLAGVPDTQYF. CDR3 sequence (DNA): TGTGCCAGCAGCTCCTTAGCGGGGGTCCCAGATACGCAGTATTTT.

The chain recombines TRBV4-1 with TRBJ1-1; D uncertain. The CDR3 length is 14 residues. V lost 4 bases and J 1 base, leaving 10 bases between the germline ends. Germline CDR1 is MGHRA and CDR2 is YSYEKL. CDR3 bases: TGCGCCAGCAGCCTTTCGAGTGGGAACACTGAAGCTTTCTTT. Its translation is CASSLSSGNTEAFF.

The CDR3 DNA reads TGTGCCAGTAGGGCCCCGGGACAGGGGATTCGAGGCAATCAGCCCCAGCATTTT. Its protein product is CASRAPGQGIRGNQPQHF. The chain carries TRBV19 and TRBJ1-5, with TRBD1 matching 10 bases. The J segment lost 2 bases and the V segment lost 6 bases, leaving 13 bases of the junction unmatched. Per germline, CDR1 LNHDA and CDR2 SQIVND (reference sequence). This CDR3 has 18 amino acids.